Included here is one TCR beta chain sequence, with context. Its antigen is currently unknown. V shed 2 bases and J shed 7 bases, with 17 bases lying between them. The CDR3 runs to 15 residues. Germline-derived CDR1 and CDR2 are SGHTA and FQGNSA. These data belong to a study of Ad26.COV2.S vaccination and SARS-CoV-2 variants. Notes on the study in general: Substantial breadth was reportedly displayed by spike-specific CD8+ and CD4+ T cell responses after vaccination.

The treatment: 15 to 20 received Ad26.COV2.S at low or high dose, single or two shots; several received placebo; per-sample allocation not given. Sampling was performed 63 days after the first vaccine or placebo injection. The administered vaccine (an Ad26 vector) expressed Wuhan-strain SARS-CoV-2 spike. The method was immunoSEQ multiplex PCR; TCRdb's version includes in-frame clones alone and lacks a portion of them. Of about 350,000 clones listed, 86% are singletons. V gene TRBV7-2 combines with J gene TRBJ2-5; D perhaps matches TRBD1 (6 bases). This specimen was peripheral blood, taken in a trial of Ad26.COV2.S vaccine versus placebo. The source is a person aged 18-60 years who received the Ad26.COV2.S COVID-19 vaccine or a placebo. CDR3 amino acids: CASSLTGQRYGTQYF. The DNA of the CDR3 is TGTGCCAGCAGCTTAACGGGACAACGGTACGGGACCCAGTACTTC. Filled out from reference TRBV7-2 and TRBJ2-5, the complete variable domain reads GAGVSQSPSNKVTEKGKDVELRCDPISGHTALYWYRQSLGQGLEFLIYFQGNSAPDKSGLPSDRFSAERTGGSVSTLTIQRTQQEDSAVYLCASSLTGQRYGTQYFGPGTRLLVL.